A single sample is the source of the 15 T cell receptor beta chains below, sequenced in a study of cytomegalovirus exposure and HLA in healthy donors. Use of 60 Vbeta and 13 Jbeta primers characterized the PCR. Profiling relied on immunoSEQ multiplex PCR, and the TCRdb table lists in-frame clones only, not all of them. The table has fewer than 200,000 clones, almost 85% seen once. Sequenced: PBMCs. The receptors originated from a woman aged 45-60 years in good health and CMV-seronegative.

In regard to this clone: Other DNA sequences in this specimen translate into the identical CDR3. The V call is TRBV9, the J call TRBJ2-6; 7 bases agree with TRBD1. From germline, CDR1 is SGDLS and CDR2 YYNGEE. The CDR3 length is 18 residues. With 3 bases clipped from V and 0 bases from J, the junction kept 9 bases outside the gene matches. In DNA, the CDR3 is TGTGCCAGCAGCGCGCTGACAGGGATACCCTCTGGGGCCAACGTCCTGACTTTC. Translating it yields CASSALTGIPSGANVLTF.

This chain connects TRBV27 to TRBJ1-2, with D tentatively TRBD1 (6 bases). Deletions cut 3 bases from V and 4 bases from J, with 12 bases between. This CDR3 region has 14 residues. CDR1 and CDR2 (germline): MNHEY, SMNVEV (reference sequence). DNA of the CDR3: TGTGCCAGCAGTTTCGATGGGGGCCGCTATGGCTACACCTTC. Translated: CASSFDGGRYGYTF.

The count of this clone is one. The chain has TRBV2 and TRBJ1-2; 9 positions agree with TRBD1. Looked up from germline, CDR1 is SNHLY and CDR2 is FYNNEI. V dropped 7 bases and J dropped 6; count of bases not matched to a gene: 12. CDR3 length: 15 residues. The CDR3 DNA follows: TGTGCCAGCACCCCTTACGGAGACAGGGGGGATGGCTACACCTTC. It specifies CASTPYGDRGDGYTF.

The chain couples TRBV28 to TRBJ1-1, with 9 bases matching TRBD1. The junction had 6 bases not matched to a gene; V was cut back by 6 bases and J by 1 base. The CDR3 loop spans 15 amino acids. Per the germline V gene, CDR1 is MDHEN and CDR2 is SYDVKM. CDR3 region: CASSSPGQGNTEAFF. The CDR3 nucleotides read TGTGCCAGCAGCTCGCCGGGACAGGGGAACACTGAAGCTTTCTTT. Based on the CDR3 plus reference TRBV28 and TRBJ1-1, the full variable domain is DVKVTQSSRYLVKRTGEKVFLECVQDMDHENMFWYRQDPGLGLRLIYFSYDVKMKEKGDIPEGYSVSREKKERFSLILESASTNQTSMYLCASSSPGQGNTEAFFGQGTRLTVV.

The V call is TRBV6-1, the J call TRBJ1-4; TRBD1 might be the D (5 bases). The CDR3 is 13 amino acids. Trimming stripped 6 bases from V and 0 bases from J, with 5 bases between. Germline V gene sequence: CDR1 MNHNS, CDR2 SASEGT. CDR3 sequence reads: CASRTATNEKLFF. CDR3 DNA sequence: TGTGCCAGCAGGACAGCAACTAATGAAAAACTGTTTTTT.

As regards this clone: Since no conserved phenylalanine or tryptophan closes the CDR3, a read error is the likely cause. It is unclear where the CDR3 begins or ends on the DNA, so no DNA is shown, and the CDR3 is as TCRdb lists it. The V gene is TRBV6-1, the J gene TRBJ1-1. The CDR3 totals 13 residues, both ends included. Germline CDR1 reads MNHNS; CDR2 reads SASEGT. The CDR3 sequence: CASSVSGVSGVPL.

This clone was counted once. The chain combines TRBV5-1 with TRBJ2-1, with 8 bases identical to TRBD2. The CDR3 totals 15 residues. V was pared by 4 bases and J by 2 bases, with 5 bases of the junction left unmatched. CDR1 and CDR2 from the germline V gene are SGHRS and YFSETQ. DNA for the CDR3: TGCGCCAGCAGCCCTAGCGGGCCAACCTACAATGAGCAGTTCTTC. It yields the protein CASSPSGPTYNEQFF.

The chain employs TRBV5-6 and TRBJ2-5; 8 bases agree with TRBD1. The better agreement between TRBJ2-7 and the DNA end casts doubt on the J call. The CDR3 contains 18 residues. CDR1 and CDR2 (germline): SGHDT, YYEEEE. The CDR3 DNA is TGTGCCAGCAGCTTGCCGCGTCCCCCGGGACAGGTCCGATACGAGCAGTACTTC. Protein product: CASSLPRPPGQVRYEQYF.

As DNA, the CDR3 is TGTGCCAGCAGTTTATGGGATGGTAGCGGCCAAGAGACCCAGTACTTC. Protein: CASSLWDGSGQETQYF. V gene TRBV28 combines with J gene TRBJ2-5; possible D gene TRBD2, 6 bases. Trimming pared 0 bases from V and 1 base from J, leaving 12 bases between. CDR1 is MDHEN and CDR2 is SYDVKM in the germline V gene. The CDR3 covers 16 residues.

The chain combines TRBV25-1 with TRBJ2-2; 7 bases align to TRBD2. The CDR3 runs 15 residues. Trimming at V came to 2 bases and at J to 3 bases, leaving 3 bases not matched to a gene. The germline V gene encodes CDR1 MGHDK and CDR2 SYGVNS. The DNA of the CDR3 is TGTGCCAGCAGTGAAAGCGGGGCCGACACCGGGGAGCTGTTTTTT. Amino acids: CASSESGADTGELFF.

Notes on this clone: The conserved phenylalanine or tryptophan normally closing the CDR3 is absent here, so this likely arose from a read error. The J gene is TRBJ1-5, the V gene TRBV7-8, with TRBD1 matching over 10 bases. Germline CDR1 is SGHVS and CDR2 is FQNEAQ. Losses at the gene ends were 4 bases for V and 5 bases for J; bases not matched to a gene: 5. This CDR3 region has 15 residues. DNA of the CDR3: TGTGCCAGCAGCTCCCGGACAGGGGGTCATCAGCCCCAGCATCTT. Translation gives CASSSRTGGHQPQHL.

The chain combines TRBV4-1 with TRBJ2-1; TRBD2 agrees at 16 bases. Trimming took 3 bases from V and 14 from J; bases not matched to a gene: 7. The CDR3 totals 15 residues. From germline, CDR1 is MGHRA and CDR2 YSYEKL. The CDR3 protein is CASSHSAGTSGGEFF. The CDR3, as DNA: TGCGCCAGCAGCCATTCAGCCGGGACTAGCGGGGGGGAGTTCTTC.

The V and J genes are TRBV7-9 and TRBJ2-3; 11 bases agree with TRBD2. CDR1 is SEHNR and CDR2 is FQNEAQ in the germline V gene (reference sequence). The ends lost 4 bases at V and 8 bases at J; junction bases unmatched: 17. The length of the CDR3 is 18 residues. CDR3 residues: CASSSVTSGGANVATQYF. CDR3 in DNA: TGTGCCAGCAGCTCTGTAACTAGCGGGGGAGCCAACGTAGCTACGCAGTATTTT.

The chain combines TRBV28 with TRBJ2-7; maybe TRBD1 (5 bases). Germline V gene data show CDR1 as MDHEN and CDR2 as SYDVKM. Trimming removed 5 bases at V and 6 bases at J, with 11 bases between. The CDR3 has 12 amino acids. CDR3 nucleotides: TGTGCCAGCAGTATCAGGGTTGGCGAGCAGTACTTC. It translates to CASSIRVGEQYF.

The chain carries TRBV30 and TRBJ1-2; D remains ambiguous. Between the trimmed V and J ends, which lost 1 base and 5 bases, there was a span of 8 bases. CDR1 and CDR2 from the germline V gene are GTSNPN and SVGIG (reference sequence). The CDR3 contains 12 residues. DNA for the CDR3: TGTGCCTGGAGTGCGGGGTCATATGGCTACACCTTC. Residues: CAWSAGSYGYTF.